The present T cell receptor (beta chain) was sequenced within a study of T cells expressing NK-cell markers. Study as a whole: Of eight sequenced donors, seven were HCMV-seropositive and one HCMV-seronegative.

For each CDR3 protein, TCRdb gives one entry from its re-call of the 5' RACE reads, without DNA. The listing records 150,000 to 200,000 distinct CDR3 sequences. A note on this clonotype: The antigen is not known.

General study points: The leading position in the CD3+CD56-NKG2C+ fraction of a few donors also went to these clonotypes.

This sequence originates from a man between 18 and 69 years old in good health. Source material: blood T cells: a sorted CD56 or NKG2C T cell subset, CD4+ or CD8+ T cells, or bulk PBMC T cells (not recorded which).

The CDR3 sequence is CASSFSGGGTYEQYF. The chain recombines TRBV27 with TRBJ2-7; as DNA is missing, the TRBD2 call by TCRdb cannot be tested. The CDR3 contains 15 residues. Germline values: CDR1 MNHEY, CDR2 SMNVEV (reference sequence).